The source of this T cell receptor (beta chain) is a study of CD4 T cells in relation to SARS-CoV-2 and coronaviruses. This clone was seen once. Clones were sequenced by immunoSEQ multiplex PCR, and TCRdb holds only the in-frame ones, with some missing. The sample holds tens of thousands of clones, approximately 83% seen once. This CDR3 has 12 amino acids. With 8 bases removed from V and 4 bases from J, the gap between germline ends came to 10 bases. The chain uses TRBV12-3 or TRBV12-4 and TRBJ2-3; D gene unclear. Sequencing was performed on memory CD4+ T cells from PBMCs. This TCR was sampled from an adult with COVID-19. In DNA, the CDR3 is TGTGCCAGCTGTTCGGTCGCAGATACGCAGTATTTT. It yields the protein CASCSVADTQYF.